This is a list of T cell receptor beta chains from one sample in a study of T cells in Graves' hyperthyroidism and ophthalmopathy. Each CDR3 protein gets one entry after TCRdb re-called the multiplex PCR reads with MiXCR. The sample contains roughly 56,000 distinct CDR3 sequences, about 50% of which appear only once. Material: blood. These receptors came from a woman aged 25 to 45 with Graves' ophthalmopathy. CDR3s include the opening cysteine and the closing phenylalanine or tryptophan. The D gene is left open where the match is weak. The listing skips clone size in some rows; elsewhere it reads once, few, many or a size class.

clone_size: NA; d_call: TRBD2; v_call: TRBV7-2; j_call: TRBJ2-7; cdr3_aa: CASSIAGERHEQYF; cdr3_nt: TGTGCCAGCAGTATAGCGGGAGAGCGGCACGAGCAGTACTTC
clone_size: NA; d_call: NA; v_call: TRBV9; j_call: TRBJ1-6; cdr3_aa: CASSFDTGHSPLHF; cdr3_nt: TGTGCCAGCAGCTTCGACACAGGGCATTCACCCCTCCACTTT
clone_size: medium-sized; d_call: TRBD2; v_call: TRBV20-1; j_call: TRBJ2-7; cdr3_aa: CSATLGLAGYEQYF; cdr3_nt: TGCAGTGCTACATTGGGACTAGCGGGTTACGAGCAGTACTTC
clone_size: many; d_call: NA; v_call: TRBV9; j_call: TRBJ1-5; cdr3_aa: CASSVDGAGQPQHF; cdr3_nt: TGTGCCAGCAGCGTAGACGGGGCGGGCCAGCCCCAGCATTTT
clone_size: many; d_call: NA; v_call: TRBV20-1; j_call: TRBJ2-7; cdr3_aa: CSARTGTSAIYEQYF; cdr3_nt: TGCAGTGCTAGGACAGGGACTAGTGCGATATACGAGCAGTACTTC
clone_size: NA; d_call: TRBD1; v_call: TRBV7-9; j_call: TRBJ1-2; cdr3_aa: CASILLTGGGNYGYTF; cdr3_nt: TGTGCCAGCATTCTTCTAACAGGGGGCGGCAACTATGGCTACACCTTC
clone_size: NA; d_call: TRBD1; v_call: TRBV7-3; j_call: TRBJ2-5; cdr3_aa: CASSRQGGNQPQYF; cdr3_nt: TGTGCCAGCAGTAGACAGGGGGGCAATCAGCCCCAGTACTTC
clone_size: NA; d_call: NA; v_call: TRBV2; j_call: TRBJ1-4; cdr3_aa: CASSEGNSPNEKLFF; cdr3_nt: TGTGCCAGCAGTGAGGGAAACAGCCCTAATGAAAAACTGTTTTTT
clone_size: NA; d_call: NA; v_call: TRBV7-3; j_call: TRBJ1-5; cdr3_aa: CASSRDSLGEQYFGPNGQPQHF; cdr3_nt: NA
clone_size: NA; d_call: NA; v_call: TRBV19; j_call: TRBJ2-2; cdr3_aa: CASSWRMVGYRVGELFF; cdr3_nt: TGTGCCAGTAGTTGGAGGATGGTTGGTTATAGAGTCGGGGAGCTGTTTTTT
clone_size: many; d_call: NA; v_call: TRBV27; j_call: TRBJ1-5; cdr3_aa: CASSLSAPLNQPQHF; cdr3_nt: TGTGCCAGCAGTTTATCGGCCCCCCTCAATCAGCCCCAGCATTTT
clone_size: many; d_call: TRBD1; v_call: TRBV7-9; j_call: TRBJ1-5; cdr3_aa: CASSLGGGQGKPPQHF; cdr3_nt: TGTGCCAGCAGCTTAGGGGGAGGACAGGGCAAACCGCCCCAGCATTTT
clone_size: many; d_call: TRBD1; v_call: TRBV20-1; j_call: TRBJ2-1; cdr3_aa: CSATGGRVAIWDEQFF; cdr3_nt: TGCAGTGCCACAGGGGGCCGGGTGGCTATTTGGGATGAGCAGTTCTTC
clone_size: NA; d_call: NA; v_call: TRBV10-2; j_call: TRBJ1-2; cdr3_aa: CASSESLGLSSGNTF; cdr3_nt: TGCGCCAGCAGTGAGTCTCTCGGCCTGAGCTCTGGAAACACCTTC
clone_size: many; d_call: NA; v_call: TRBV20-1; j_call: TRBJ2-5; cdr3_aa: CSARDPLAGVGETQYF; cdr3_nt: TGCAGTGCTAGAGACCCCCTAGCTGGGGTAGGGGAGACCCAGTACTTC
clone_size: few; d_call: TRBD1; v_call: TRBV6-5; j_call: TRBJ1-3; cdr3_aa: CASSYQGTGAPGSGNTIYF; cdr3_nt: TGTGCCAGCAGTTACCAAGGGACAGGGGCGCCGGGTTCTGGAAACACCATATATTTT
clone_size: few; d_call: TRBD2; v_call: TRBV28; j_call: TRBJ2-5; cdr3_aa: CASSLRPRGRATQYF; cdr3_nt: TGTGCCAGCAGTTTAAGGCCACGAGGGAGGGCGACCCAGTACTTC
clone_size: NA; d_call: TRBD2; v_call: TRBV6-1; j_call: TRBJ2-2; cdr3_aa: CATPLPTSLHIGELFF; cdr3_nt: TGTGCTACCCCCCTCCCGACTAGCCTACACATCGGGGAGCTGTTTTTT
clone_size: NA; d_call: NA; v_call: TRBV9; j_call: TRBJ1-2; cdr3_aa: CASSAESWGGNTF; cdr3_nt: TGTGCCAGCAGCGCCGAGTCCTGGGGAGGAAACACCTTC
clone_size: many; d_call: NA; v_call: TRBV7-9; j_call: TRBJ1-4; cdr3_aa: CASSLAGDHEKLFF; cdr3_nt: TGTGCCAGCAGCTTAGCAGGGGATCATGAAAAACTGTTTTTT
clone_size: few; d_call: NA; v_call: TRBV2; j_call: TRBJ2-3; cdr3_aa: CASSPSLGWTDTQYF; cdr3_nt: TGTGCCAGCTCACCGTCCTTGGGGTGGACAGATACGCAGTATTTT
clone_size: many; d_call: NA; v_call: TRBV2; j_call: TRBJ2-5; cdr3_aa: CASVGGRETQYF; cdr3_nt: TGTGCCAGCGTTGGGGGCCGAGAGACCCAGTACTTC
clone_size: NA; d_call: NA; v_call: TRBV6-5; j_call: TRBJ1-1; cdr3_aa: CACSYPPSAREAFF; cdr3_nt: TGTGCCTGCAGTTACCCCCCATCAGCAAGAGAAGCATTCTTT
clone_size: NA; d_call: TRBD2; v_call: TRBV20-1; j_call: TRBJ2-7; cdr3_aa: CSARTSGSYEQYF; cdr3_nt: TGCAGTGCCAGGACTAGCGGGAGCTACGAGCAGTACTTC
clone_size: many; d_call: TRBD2; v_call: TRBV7-9; j_call: TRBJ2-7; cdr3_aa: CASSLGLAGKPYEQYF; cdr3_nt: TGTGCCAGCAGCCTCGGACTAGCGGGAAAACCCTACGAGCAGTACTTC
clone_size: many; d_call: TRBD1; v_call: TRBV2; j_call: TRBJ1-1; cdr3_aa: CASLDRAGTEAFF; cdr3_nt: TGTGCCAGCTTGGACAGGGCGGGCACTGAAGCTTTCTTT
clone_size: NA; d_call: NA; v_call: TRBV20-1; j_call: TRBJ2-7; cdr3_aa: CSAWPENEQYF; cdr3_nt: TGCAGTGCTTGGCCGGAGAACGAGCAGTACTTC
clone_size: many; d_call: NA; v_call: TRBV7-8; j_call: TRBJ1-4; cdr3_aa: CASSRIREKLFF; cdr3_nt: TGTGCCAGCAGCCGAATAAGGGAAAAACTGTTTTTT
clone_size: many; d_call: NA; v_call: TRBV6-5; j_call: TRBJ2-1; cdr3_aa: CASQTYNNEQFF; cdr3_nt: TGTGCCAGCCAAACCTATAACAATGAGCAGTTCTTC
clone_size: once; d_call: NA; v_call: TRBV5-6; j_call: TRBJ2-6; cdr3_aa: CASSFIRGANVLTF; cdr3_nt: TGTGCCAGCAGCTTCATTCGGGGGGCCAACGTCCTGACTTTC
clone_size: many; d_call: NA; v_call: TRBV3-1; j_call: TRBJ2-3; cdr3_aa: CASTPGGSTDTQYF; cdr3_nt: TGTGCCAGCACCCCCGGCGGGAGCACAGATACGCAGTATTTT
clone_size: many; d_call: NA; v_call: TRBV19; j_call: TRBJ1-4; cdr3_aa: CASSSQGSANEKLFF; cdr3_nt: TGTGCCAGTAGTTCCCAGGGGTCCGCTAATGAAAAACTGTTTTTT
clone_size: NA; d_call: NA; v_call: TRBV7-7; j_call: TRBJ2-1; cdr3_aa: CASSLTRFTRGEQFF; cdr3_nt: TGTGCTAGCAGCTTAACGAGGTTCACTAGAGGTGAGCAGTTCTTC
clone_size: many; d_call: NA; v_call: TRBV10-1; j_call: TRBJ2-3; cdr3_aa: CASRRRGVGDTQYF; cdr3_nt: TGCGCCAGCAGACGACGCGGAGTGGGGGATACGCAGTATTTT
clone_size: medium-sized; d_call: NA; v_call: TRBV29-1; j_call: TRBJ1-2; cdr3_aa: CSVGSIANYGYTF; cdr3_nt: TGCAGCGTTGGGTCGATTGCTAACTATGGCTACACCTTC
clone_size: few; d_call: TRBD1; v_call: TRBV7-9; j_call: TRBJ1-6; cdr3_aa: CASSPDRVNSPLHF; cdr3_nt: TGTGCCAGCAGCCCCGACAGGGTCAATTCACCCCTCCACTTT
clone_size: many; d_call: TRBD2; v_call: TRBV5-1; j_call: TRBJ2-5; cdr3_aa: CASSLNGLGETQYF; cdr3_nt: TGCGCCAGCAGCTTGAATGGACTAGGGGAGACCCAGTACTTC
clone_size: NA; d_call: NA; v_call: TRBV7-9; j_call: TRBJ1-1; cdr3_aa: CASSFDRTNEAFF; cdr3_nt: TGTGCCAGCAGCTTTGACCGAACTAATGAAGCTTTCTTT
clone_size: many; d_call: NA; v_call: TRBV28; j_call: TRBJ1-1; cdr3_aa: CASRLGLNTEAFF; cdr3_nt: TGTGCCAGCAGGCTAGGTCTGAACACTGAAGCTTTCTTT
clone_size: NA; d_call: NA; v_call: TRBV6-6; j_call: TRBJ1-1; cdr3_aa: CASRAGWGTEAFF; cdr3_nt: TGTGCCAGCAGAGCAGGGTGGGGCACTGAAGCTTTCTTT
clone_size: NA; d_call: NA; v_call: TRBV14; j_call: TRBJ1-2; cdr3_aa: CGSSPGMDNPYGYTF; cdr3_nt: TGTGGCAGTAGCCCTGGCATGGACAACCCCTATGGCTACACCTTC
clone_size: many; d_call: TRBD2; v_call: TRBV20-1; j_call: TRBJ2-7; cdr3_aa: CSAREIGLADYEQYF; cdr3_nt: TGCAGTGCTAGAGAAATTGGGCTAGCGGACTACGAGCAGTACTTC
clone_size: NA; d_call: NA; v_call: TRBV20-1; j_call: TRBJ1-5; cdr3_aa: CRGRDRSNQPQHF; cdr3_nt: TGCAGAGGCCGAGACAGAAGCAATCAGCCCCAGCACTTT
clone_size: NA; d_call: TRBD2; v_call: TRBV20-1; j_call: TRBJ2-7; cdr3_aa: CSALRLAGGPGEQYF; cdr3_nt: TGCAGTGCTTTAAGACTAGCGGGAGGTCCCGGGGAGCAGTACTTC
clone_size: NA; d_call: NA; v_call: TRBV15; j_call: TRBJ1-5; cdr3_aa: CATSRGGGTHQPQHF; cdr3_nt: TGTGCCACCAGCAGAGGAGGGGGGACCCATCAGCCCCAGCATTTT
clone_size: many; d_call: NA; v_call: TRBV30; j_call: TRBJ2-1; cdr3_aa: CAWRSYNEQFF; cdr3_nt: TGTGCCTGGAGGTCCTACAATGAGCAGTTCTTC
clone_size: many; d_call: TRBD2; v_call: TRBV9; j_call: TRBJ2-2; cdr3_aa: CASSTGTSGRTGELFF; cdr3_nt: TGTGCCAGCAGCACGGGGACTAGCGGGAGAACCGGGGAGCTGTTTTTT
clone_size: NA; d_call: TRBD2; v_call: TRBV10-3; j_call: TRBJ2-5; cdr3_aa: CAISDITSGGEETQYF; cdr3_nt: TGTGCCATCAGTGACATCACTAGCGGGGGGGAAGAGACCCAGTACTTC
clone_size: many; d_call: NA; v_call: TRBV4-1; j_call: TRBJ2-1; cdr3_aa: CASSQELANEQFF; cdr3_nt: TGCGCCAGCAGCCAAGAACTAGCAAATGAGCAGTTCTTC
clone_size: many; d_call: NA; v_call: TRBV19; j_call: TRBJ2-7; cdr3_aa: CATDGGESTYEQYF; cdr3_nt: TGTGCCACCGATGGTGGCGAGAGCACCTACGAGCAGTACTTC
clone_size: NA; d_call: TRBD1; v_call: TRBV4-2; j_call: TRBJ1-4; cdr3_aa: CASGQGYEGATNEKLFF; cdr3_nt: TGTGCCAGCGGCCAAGGTTACGAGGGGGCCACTAATGAAAAACTGTTTTTT
clone_size: many; d_call: NA; v_call: TRBV6-4; j_call: TRBJ1-2; cdr3_aa: CASSQLKSKETGYGYTF; cdr3_nt: TGTGCCAGCAGCCAGCTCAAATCCAAAGAGACGGGCTATGGCTACACCTTC
clone_size: many; d_call: NA; v_call: TRBV15; j_call: TRBJ2-5; cdr3_aa: CATSRIGLQETQYF; cdr3_nt: TGTGCCACCAGCCGCATTGGGTTACAAGAGACCCAGTACTTC
clone_size: NA; d_call: NA; v_call: TRBV7-6; j_call: TRBJ2-7; cdr3_aa: CASSSGMLEGHEQYF; cdr3_nt: TGTGCCAGCAGCTCGGGGATGTTGGAGGGCCACGAGCAGTACTTC
clone_size: NA; d_call: NA; v_call: TRBV7-3; j_call: TRBJ1-4; cdr3_aa: CASSPMGEDRPNEKLFF; cdr3_nt: TGTGCCAGCAGCCCCATGGGGGAGGACAGACCTAATGAAAAACTGTTTTTT